The next 14 T cell receptor beta chains were all read from a single sample in a study of cytomegalovirus exposure and HLA in healthy donors. The primer mix had 60 Vbeta and 13 Jbeta primers. Sequencing was performed with immunoSEQ multiplex PCR; in TCRdb, only in-frame clones are kept and a portion is missing. The sample lists tens of thousands of clones, roughly two thirds occurring once. The specimen sequenced was PBMCs. The receptor set was obtained from a man between 60 and 75 years old in good health and CMV-seropositive.

This clone turned up a few times. The chain uses TRBV7-9 and TRBJ2-7, with TRBD2 as a possible D gene (6 bases). Germline CDR1 and CDR2: SEHNR and FQNEAQ (reference sequence). The V and J ends lost 5 bases and 2 bases respectively, with 13 bases between them. The CDR3 sequence is 14 residues long. For the CDR3, the DNA is TGTGCCAGCAGCCAGGCTGGAGGGACCTACGAGCAGTACTTC. Protein sequence: CASSQAGGTYEQYF.

This clone was detected only a few times. The chain employs TRBV9 and TRBJ2-5, with 9 nucleotides matching TRBD2. In germline, CDR1 is SGDLS, CDR2 YYNGEE. The CDR3 covers 15 residues. V trimming: 6 bases; J trimming: 5 bases; junction bases outside the gene matches: 11. CDR3 nucleotide sequence: TGTGCCAGCACCTCTAGCGGGGCCTCGGGGGAGACCCAGTACTTC. Amino acid sequence: CASTSSGASGETQYF.

The chain links TRBV6-5 to TRBJ1-4; D not resolved. Germline V gives CDR1 MNHEY, CDR2 SVGAGI. Between the trimmed V and J ends, which lost 4 bases and 17 bases, there was a span of 8 bases. The CDR3 consists of 9 residues. CDR3 coding DNA: TGTGCCAGCAGTTCCTACCCTTTTTTT. This translates into CASSSYPFF.

The V and J genes are TRBV10-3 and TRBJ2-3; a weak D match, TRBD2 (5 bases). Looked up from germline, CDR1 is ENHRY and CDR2 is SYGVKD. Trimming took off 0 bases at V and 11 bases at J, with 12 bases between the two ends. This CDR3 contains 13 residues. The CDR3 bases are TGTGCCATCAGTGAGTCTGCCGGGGAGCTGCAGTATTTT. It specifies CAISESAGELQYF.

V is TRBV18 and J is TRBJ2-4, with D possibly TRBD1 on 7 matching bases. This CDR3 comprises 14 residues. Germline CDR1 reads KGHSH; CDR2 reads LQKENI. V gave up 1 base and J gave up 5 bases, with 9 bases separating them. CDR3 sequence reads: CASSPLRGENIQYF. The CDR3 DNA reads as TGTGCCAGCTCACCACTCAGGGGGGAAAACATTCAGTACTTC.

J is TRBJ1-1 and V is TRBV9, with a tentative D call TRBD1 (6 bases). Germline V lookup: CDR1 SGDLS, CDR2 YYNGEE. This CDR3 is built from 14 residues. Trimming took off 4 bases at V and 1 base at J, with 11 bases between the two ends. CDR3 amino acids: CASSPGVANTEAFF. The DNA of the CDR3 is TGTGCCAGCAGCCCAGGGGTTGCGAACACTGAAGCTTTCTTT.

CDR3 amino acids: CASSQTGYGYTF. CDR3 in DNA: TGCGCCAGCAGCCAAACGGGATATGGCTACACCTTC. V usage is TRBV4-3 and J usage is TRBJ1-2, with D hard to call. Trimming took 2 bases from V and 5 from J, leaving 6 bases between them. This CDR3 comprises 12 residues. Germline V gene data show CDR1 as LGHNA and CDR2 as YSLEER.

J is TRBJ2-5 and V is TRBV18; tentatively, D is TRBD1 (5 bases). Per the germline V gene, CDR1 is KGHSH and CDR2 is LQKENI. The length of the CDR3 is 14 residues. V lost 3 bases and J lost 4, with 12 bases in between. CDR3 in amino acids: CASSPLGVGETQYF. CDR3 bases: TGTGCCAGCTCACCTCTAGGGGTTGGAGAGACCCAGTACTTC.

V usage is TRBV11-2 and J usage is TRBJ2-7; 8 nucleotides agree with TRBD2. The V gene's germline CDR1 is SGHAT and CDR2 FQNNGV. V shed 2 bases, J shed 2 bases, and the junction held 8 bases outside the gene matches. The CDR3 is 16 residues long. CDR3 nucleotides: TGTGCCAGCAGCTTAAGGGCAGGGACTAGGGCCTACGAGCAGTACTTC. Translated: CASSLRAGTRAYEQYF. Full variable domain (missing parts from reference TRBV11-2 and TRBJ2-7): EAGVAQSPRYKIIEKRQSVAFWCNPISGHATLYWYQQILGQGPKLLIQFQNNGVVDDSQLPKDRFSAERLKGVDSTLKIQPAKLEDSAVYLCASSLRAGTRAYEQYFGPGTRLTVT.

The chain employs TRBV7-9 and TRBJ1-5; D is perhaps TRBD1 (5 bases). CDR3 length: 13 amino acids. From germline, CDR1 is SEHNR and CDR2 FQNEAQ (reference sequence). Trimming removed 4 bases from V and 15 bases from J, with 19 bases in between. CDR3 sequence (DNA): TGTGCCAGCAGCTCTGGGGCCGGTGGGTTAAGGCATTTT. Amino acids: CASSSGAGGLRHF.

V gene TRBV29-1 combines with J gene TRBJ2-1; 9 bases match TRBD2. Germline V gene data show CDR1 as SQVTM and CDR2 as ANQGSEA. The J segment lost 4 bases and the V segment lost 6 bases, leaving 7 bases of the junction unmatched. CDR3 size: 14 residues. CDR3 amino acids: CSVSSGEIYNEQFF. The CDR3 DNA reads TGCAGCGTATCTAGCGGGGAGATTTACAATGAGCAGTTCTTC.

In DNA, the CDR3 is TGTGCCAGCAGCTTGAGGGGGGGGACCCAGTACTTC. Encoded protein: CASSLRGGTQYF. The chain has TRBV5-6 and TRBJ2-5, with a weak D call TRBD2 (7 bases). Germline CDR1 SGHDT, CDR2 YYEEEE. CDR3 size: 12 residues. V gave up 1 base and J gave up 7 bases, with 8 bases separating them.

This rearrangement joins TRBV4-2 to TRBJ2-5; 11 bases match TRBD2. The length of the CDR3 is 16 residues. Germline values: CDR1 LGHNA, CDR2 YNFKEQ. Trimming at V came to 5 bases and at J to 5 bases, leaving 10 bases not matched to a gene. The CDR3 DNA is TGTGCCAGCAGCGATAGCGGGGGGGCTGGTGCGGAGACCCAGTACTTC. It translates to CASSDSGGAGAETQYF.

The gene calls are TRBV18 and TRBJ2-7; perhaps TRBD1 as D (6 bases). Between the trimmed V and J ends, which lost 6 bases and 3 bases, there was a span of 21 bases. The CDR3 sequence is 16 residues long. Germline CDR1 and CDR2: KGHSH and LQKENI. In nucleotides, the CDR3 is TGTGCCAGCTCTACGACAGGTTCCACAACTTTCTACGAGCAGTACTTC. Amino acids: CASSTTGSTTFYEQYF.